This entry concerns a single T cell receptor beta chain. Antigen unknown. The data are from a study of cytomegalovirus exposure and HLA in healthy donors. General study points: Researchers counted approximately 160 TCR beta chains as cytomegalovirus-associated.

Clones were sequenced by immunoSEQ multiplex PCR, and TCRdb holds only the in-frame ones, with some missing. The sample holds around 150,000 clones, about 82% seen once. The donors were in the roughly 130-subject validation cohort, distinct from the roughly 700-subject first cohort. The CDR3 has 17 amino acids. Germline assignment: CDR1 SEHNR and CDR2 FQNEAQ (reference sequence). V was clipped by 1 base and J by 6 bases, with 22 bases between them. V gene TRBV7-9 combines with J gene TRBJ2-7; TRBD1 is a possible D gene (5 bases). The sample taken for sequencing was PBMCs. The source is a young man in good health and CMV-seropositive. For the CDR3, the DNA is TGTGCCAGCAGCTTAGGTCATAGGGGTCTTTCCTTTCGCGAGCAGTACTTC. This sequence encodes CASSLGHRGLSFREQYF.